One sample yielded the 14 T cell receptor beta chains listed below, sequenced in a study of Graves' ophthalmopathy and Graves' hyperthyroidism (dated by TCRdb to 2017 to 2018). Sequencing instrument: Illumina HiSeq 2000. For repertoire sequencing, TCR beta CDR3 regions were amplified from RNA transcripts. The first round was an RT-PCR using HTBI primers with the Qiagen OneStep RT-PCR kit, and this first round was followed by a second-round multiplex PCR, then size selection and purification. TCRdb handled the public reads itself, with Q25 trimming in fastp and clone calling in MiXCR, and kept productive beta chains. Every CDR3 protein is listed once, alongside the most common genes and DNA of its rows. The sample yields some 350,000 distinct CDR3 sequences; about 15% were counted once. Approximately 2.4% of the sample belongs to the ten largest clones. Sequencing was done on a sample of peripheral blood. These receptors originate from an adult woman with stable Graves' hyperthyroidism.

This rearrangement joins TRBV12-3 or TRBV12-4 to TRBJ1-6, with 10 bases matching TRBD1. V shed 1 base and J 10 bases; nucleotides not matched to a gene: 1. The CDR3 contains 14 residues. The DNA for the CDR3 is TGTGCCAGCAGTTTAGGACAGGGGGCCTCACCCCTCCACTTT. Translating it yields CASSLGQGASPLHF.

This chain uses TRBV28 with TRBJ1-5, with 7 bases fitting TRBD1. The germline CDR1 and CDR2 sequences are MDHEN and SYDVKM. This CDR3 is built from 13 residues. V lost 11 bases and J lost 6; bases outside the gene matches: 10. DNA for the CDR3: TGTGCCGACTCCACAGGGGACATTCAGCCCCAGCATTTT. It is translated as CADSTGDIQPQHF.

This clonotype was detected many times. This sequence joins TRBV7-3 and TRBJ2-2, with 7 bases identical to TRBD2. Trimming took 2 bases from V and 6 from J; bases not matched to a gene: 15. Germline V gene sequence: CDR1 SGHTA, CDR2 FQGTGA. The CDR3 has 18 amino acids. The CDR3 region has the DNA TGTGCCAGCAGCTTATCAGATATTGGAGGGAGGGGCGCCGGGGAGCTGTTTTTT. Translation gives CASSLSDIGGRGAGELFF.

The table lists this clonotype with many counts. This chain connects TRBV7-8 to TRBJ2-2; D is undetermined. V was pared by 3 bases and J by 6 bases, with 14 bases between. CDR1 is SGHVS, CDR2 FQNEAQ, per germline. The CDR3 runs 15 residues. CDR3 nucleotides: TGTGCCAGCAGCTTTCCAGTAGGGTATTCCGGGGAGCTGTTTTTT. Translation: CASSFPVGYSGELFF.

This chain links TRBV12-3 or TRBV12-4 with TRBJ2-3, with D perhaps TRBD2 (6 bases). Trimming stripped 3 bases from V and 9 bases from J, with 25 bases between. The CDR3 is made up of 17 amino acids. The CDR3 nucleotides read TGTGCCAGCAGTTTTGGAGGAGGGGAAGGGCAGCCCAGCACGCAGTATTTT. Amino acid sequence: CASSFGGGEGQPSTQYF.

This clonotype showed up just a few times. The rearrangement uses TRBV18 and TRBJ1-2; 11 bases are a match to TRBD1. Looked up from germline, CDR1 is KGHSH and CDR2 is LQKENI. The CDR3 extends over 15 amino acids. After removal of 3 bases from V and 6 bases from J, the junction contained 6 bases not matched to a gene. CDR3 in amino acids: CASSPSRTGGNGYTF. The CDR3 DNA reads TGTGCCAGCTCACCTTCTCGGACAGGGGGCAATGGCTACACCTTC.

The chain is built from TRBV19 and TRBJ2-2; 12 bases agree with TRBD2. The ends lost 3 bases at V and 4 bases at J; junction bases unmatched: 12. Germline V lookup: CDR1 LNHDA, CDR2 SQIVND (reference sequence). This CDR3 is built from 19 residues. The CDR3 protein is CASSMFGGLAGPGTGELFF. In nucleotides, the CDR3 is TGTGCCAGTAGTATGTTTGGTGGACTAGCGGGGCCGGGCACCGGGGAGCTGTTTTTT.

This clonotype has at least ten counts. This chain uses TRBV6-2 or TRBV6-3 with TRBJ1-5; possible D gene TRBD1, 6 bases. This CDR3 comprises 14 residues. In germline, CDR1 is MNHEY, CDR2 SVGEGT. V was pared by 3 bases and J by 5 bases, with 11 bases between. In nucleotides, the CDR3 is TGTGCCAGCAGTTATATACAGGGCCATCAGCCCCAGCATTTT. Its translation is CASSYIQGHQPQHF.

This clonotype appeared a single time. J is TRBJ1-2 and V is TRBV2, with D maybe TRBD1 (6 bases). V was trimmed by 6 bases and J by 6 bases, leaving 17 bases between them. CDR3 length equals 14 residues. Per germline, CDR1 SNHLY and CDR2 FYNNEI. The CDR3 region has the DNA TGTGCCAGCAGCACCACAGGGTTCCTGGATGGCTACACCTTC. Translating gives CASSTTGFLDGYTF.

For this clonotype: It may be a read error: a sequence one base away is much more abundant. The CDR3 coding sequence is TGTGCCATCATTGAGTTTGACAGCCTCTCTGGAAACACCATATATTTT. It specifies CAIIEFDSLSGNTIYF. The chain couples TRBV10-3 to TRBJ1-3, with D maybe TRBD1 (5 bases). This CDR3 contains 16 residues. From germline, CDR1 is ENHRY and CDR2 SYGVKD.

In its sample, this clonotype was seen many times. The rearrangement links TRBV7-9 to TRBJ1-2, with D hard to call. The CDR3 contains 14 residues. Trimming took off 5 bases at V and 4 bases at J, with 14 bases between the two ends. Germline assignment: CDR1 SEHNR and CDR2 FQNEAQ (reference sequence). The CDR3 sequence: CASSLLQDLYGYTF. The CDR3 bases are TGTGCCAGCAGCCTCCTCCAGGACCTCTATGGCTACACCTTC.

This clonotype was seen repeatedly, ten times or more. The chain joins TRBV27 to TRBJ2-2; 9 positions agree with TRBD1. In germline, CDR1 is MNHEY, CDR2 SMNVEV (reference sequence). The CDR3 covers 13 residues. CDR3 sequence (DNA): TGTGATAGACAGGGGGGATCCGGCGGGGAGCTGTTTTTT. Residues: CDRQGGSGGELFF.

This clonotype was counted ten times or more. This chain joins TRBV6-1 and TRBJ1-2, with D possibly matching TRBD1 (6 bases). This CDR3 contains 14 residues. V dropped 6 bases and J dropped 4 bases, with 15 bases sitting between them. Germline CDR1 and CDR2: MNHNS and SASEGT. Here the CDR3 DNA reads TGTGCCAGCAGCCACGGGGGGCCCGGCTATGGCTACACCTTC. Translating it yields CASSHGGPGYGYTF.

This clonotype was counted ten times or more. The rearrangement links TRBV20-1 to TRBJ2-2, with TRBD2 identical over 12 bases. The CDR3 length is 15 residues. The germline CDR1 and CDR2 sequences are DFQATT and SNEGSKA (reference sequence). V dropped 4 bases and J dropped 6; count of bases not matched to a gene: 6. The CDR3 sequence: CSAKGLAGIAGELFF. CDR3 DNA sequence: TGCAGTGCTAAAGGACTAGCGGGAATCGCCGGGGAGCTGTTTTTT.